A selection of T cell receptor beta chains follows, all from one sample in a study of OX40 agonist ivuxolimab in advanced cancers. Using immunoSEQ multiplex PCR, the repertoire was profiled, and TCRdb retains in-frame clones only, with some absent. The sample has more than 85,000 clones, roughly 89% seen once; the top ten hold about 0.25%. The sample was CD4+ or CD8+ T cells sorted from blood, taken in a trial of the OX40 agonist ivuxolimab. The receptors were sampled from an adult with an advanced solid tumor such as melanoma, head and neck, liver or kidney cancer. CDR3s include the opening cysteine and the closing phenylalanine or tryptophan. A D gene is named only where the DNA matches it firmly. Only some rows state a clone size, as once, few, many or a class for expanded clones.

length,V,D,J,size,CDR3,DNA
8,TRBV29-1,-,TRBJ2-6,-,CSVGQGTF,-
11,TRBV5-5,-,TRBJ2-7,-,CASSETYTQYF,TGTGCCAGCAGCGAGACCTACACGCAGTACTTC
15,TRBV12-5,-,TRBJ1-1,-,CASARGGTYGTEAFF,TGTGCTAGTGCCCGGGGGGGCACTTACGGCACTGAAGCTTTCTTT
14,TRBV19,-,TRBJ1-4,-,CASSPRDTNEKLFF,TGTGCCAGTAGTCCCCGGGACACTAATGAAAAACTGTTTTTT
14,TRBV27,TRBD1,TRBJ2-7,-,CASSLSGQAYEQYF,TGTGCCAGCAGTTTATCGGGACAGGCCTACGAGCAGTACTTC
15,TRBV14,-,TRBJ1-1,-,CASSQGTRWDTEAFF,TGTGCCAGCAGCCAAGGGACAAGGTGGGACACTGAAGCTTTCTTT
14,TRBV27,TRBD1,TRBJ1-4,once,CASSLGQGREKLFF,TGTGCCAGCAGTTTGGGACAGGGGAGAGAAAAACTGTTTTTT
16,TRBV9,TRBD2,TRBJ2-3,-,CASSVGGLERTDTQYF,TGTGCCAGCAGCGTAGGGGGACTAGAGAGAACAGATACGCAGTATTTT
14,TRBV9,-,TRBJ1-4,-,CASSLTLTNEKLFF,TGTGCCAGCAGCTTAACGTTGACTAATGAAAAACTGTTTTTT
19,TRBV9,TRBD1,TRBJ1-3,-,CASSVASGQGAVVGNTIYF,TGTGCCAGCAGCGTAGCTTCCGGACAGGGAGCTGTCGTTGGAAACACCATATATTTT
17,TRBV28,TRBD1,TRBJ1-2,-,CASSSRDRWGNDYGYTF,TGTGCCAGCAGTTCCCGGGACAGGTGGGGTAATGACTATGGCTACACCTTC
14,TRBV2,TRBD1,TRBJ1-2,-,CASSQQGVNYGYTF,TGTGCCAGCAGCCAACAGGGGGTCAACTATGGCTACACCTTC
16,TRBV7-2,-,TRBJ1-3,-,CASSLAPRGSGNTIYF,TGTGCCAGCAGCTTAGCGCCTCGGGGATCTGGAAACACCATATATTTT
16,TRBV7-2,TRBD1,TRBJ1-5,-,CASSSTGQGSNQPQHF,TGTGCCAGCAGCTCGACCGGACAGGGTAGCAATCAGCCCCAGCATTTT
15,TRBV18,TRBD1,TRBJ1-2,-,CASSPDREGYGGYTF,TGTGCCAGCTCCCCAGACAGGGAGGGGTATGGAGGCTACACCTTC
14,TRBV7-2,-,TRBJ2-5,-,CASSFWSGQETQYF,TGTGCCAGCAGCTTTTGGAGCGGGCAAGAGACCCAGTACTTC
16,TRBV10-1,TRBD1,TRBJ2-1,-,CASSLGTVSSYNEQFF,TGCGCCAGCAGTCTCGGGACAGTTAGTTCCTACAATGAGCAGTTCTTC
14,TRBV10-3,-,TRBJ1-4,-,CAISDSGGNEKLFF,TGTGCCATCAGTGATTCAGGAGGGAATGAAAAACTGTTTTTT
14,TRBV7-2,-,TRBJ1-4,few,CASSAYTGNEKLFF,TGTGCCAGCAGCGCCTATACAGGGAACGAAAAACTGTTTTTT
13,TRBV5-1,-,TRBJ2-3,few,CASSSDRADTQYF,TGCGCCAGCAGCTCGGACCGGGCAGATACGCAGTATTTT
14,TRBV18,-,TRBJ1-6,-,CASSPGTDNSPLHF,TGTGCCAGCTCACCTGGGACGGACAATTCACCCCTCCACTTT
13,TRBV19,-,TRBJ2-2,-,CASSIDGVGELFF,TGTGCCAGTAGTATAGATGGGGTAGGGGAGCTGTTTTTT
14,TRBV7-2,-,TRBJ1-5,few,CASSPMISNQPQHF,TGTGCCAGCAGCCCCATGATTAGCAATCAGCCCCAGCATTTT
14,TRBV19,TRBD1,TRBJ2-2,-,CASQDRVGTGELFF,TGTGCCAGCCAGGACAGGGTTGGGACCGGGGAGCTGTTTTTT
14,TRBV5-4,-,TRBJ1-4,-,CASSLGGPNEKLFF,TGTGCCAGCAGCTTGGGGGGACCCAATGAAAAACTGTTTTTT